This T cell receptor beta chain emerged from a study of blood T cell repertoires in COVID-19 (TCRdb year 2020). For context, the study as a whole: Samples covering the acute and convalescent phases of COVID-19 were provided by collaborators in the United States, Italy and Spain. The prospective study material was composed of cDNA or gDNA derived from T cells, B-cell-depleted T cells, or PBMCs. Subjects who had been exposed to COVID-19, were actively infected with it, or had recovered from it provided the deeply sampled blood TCRbeta repertoires that made up the dataset. The repertoires were released in a freely available public database intended as a resource for research on the immune response to SARS-CoV-2. Samples came from the ongoing ImmuneRACE study (first 160 participants) plus 1,254 subjects from 6 global collaborators. The sample metadata nearly always contained a de-identified subject ID, COVID-19 status, age in years and sex. HLA class I and class II types, where available, came from metadata supplied by the sample provider rather than from assay-based typing. Overall study results and their limits: The quantity of clinical and demographic metadata differed by source and by participant and was supplied without curation.

TCRbeta CDR3 regions were amplified from genomic DNA by means of the immunoSEQ Assay, a bias-controlled multiplex PCR. In the authors' own workflow: The number of nucleated cells in each sample was estimated by amplification of reference gene primers within the assay. To quantify the absolute abundance of each unique TCRbeta CDR3 rearrangement, sequence reads were collapsed and filtered. For each sample, productive Simpson clonality was calculated by taking the square root of Simpson's diversity index across productive rearrangements. TCRdb carries this immuneACCESS record with in-frame sequences only. Its versions omit some clonotypes, under half of them owing to an unresolved V gene in the studies checked, with the rest unexplained. V and J calls and clone size are those listed in that table; D and trimming were worked out from the DNA. The table for this sample lists approximately 180,000 clones; more than 70% of them were counted only once. 6.2% of the sample rests with the top ten.

Points on this clone: Its antigen remains unidentified. Per-base quality was not reported, and no clone a single base away is much larger than it.

The germline V gene supplies CDR1 SGHNT and CDR2 YENEEA. V loses 1 base of germline sequence and J loses 5 bases, and the interval between the two ends is 11 bases. The CDR3 covers 14 residues, taking in both the cysteine and the phenylalanine. The retained sequence is limited to the CDR3, 42 bases, with the frame set at the first base. Participants in the prospective study were aged roughly 18 to 100 years, lived in more than 20 United States geographic areas, and enrolled through a virtual design. In the prospective study, cohorts were assigned on the basis of participant-reported clinical history obtained from a screening survey and a study questionnaire. Recovered participants in ImmuneRACE Cohort 3 were defined as having two consecutive negative NP/OP PCR tests, clearance from a healthcare professional, or resolution of symptoms. Mobile phlebotomists in the prospective study collected whole blood, serum and a nasopharyngeal or oropharyngeal swab from every participant. Over a roughly two-month period, participants in the prospective study had the option of providing additional blood draws and questionnaires. Blood samples from the prospective study were shipped frozen or at room temperature prior to DNA extraction.

The chain employs TRBV11-3 and TRBJ1-2; tentative D gene TRBD1, with 6 bases matching. This TCR derives from a middle-aged man who had recovered from COVID-19. Material for sequencing was PBMCs or T cells enriched from blood (not recorded which). The CDR3 has the sequence CASSLVTGTYGYTF. The sequenced DNA: TGTGCCAGCAGCTTAGTGACGGGGACATATGGCTACACCTTC.